This TCR beta chain stems from a study of Ad26.COV2.S vaccination and SARS-CoV-2 variants. The method was immunoSEQ multiplex PCR; TCRdb's version includes in-frame clones alone and lacks a portion of them. The sample yields roughly 460,000 clones, 89% seen once. The treatment here: some 20 received Ad26.COV2.S at low or high dose, single or two shots; 5 received placebo; per-sample allocation not given. The investigators took samples on day 63 after the first vaccine or placebo injection. This Boston cohort included adults aged 18-55 years. The vaccine delivered Wuhan-strain SARS-CoV-2 spike through an Ad26 vector. Germline lookup yields CDR1 MDHEN and CDR2 SYDVKM. CDR3 length: 13 residues. The V gene lost 5 bases and the J gene lost 4 bases, with 6 bases spanning the gap.

This material consisted of peripheral blood, taken in a trial of Ad26.COV2.S vaccine versus placebo. This sequence was found in a person aged 18-65 years who received the Ad26.COV2.S COVID-19 vaccine or a placebo. J is TRBJ2-6 and V is TRBV28, with D unclear. The CDR3 loop reads CASSPVGANVLTF. In DNA, the CDR3 is TGTGCCAGCAGTCCCGTGGGGGCCAACGTCCTGACTTTC.